Each of the 22 T cell receptor beta chains below was sequenced from the same sample in a study of blood T cell repertoires in COVID-19 (dated by TCRdb to the early 2020s). Library method: the immunoSEQ multiplex PCR assay. TCRdb re-hosts the immuneACCESS table, in-frame sequences only. Its copies lack some clones; in the studies checked, an unresolved V gene accounts for under half of them, and the cause for the rest is not known. For this sample there are about 22,000 clones; about 89% appear just once. The top ten clones comprise roughly 25% of the sample. What was sequenced was peripheral blood. The origin of the receptors is a human donor with active COVID-19. The donor label of this sample is uncertain.

The chain recombines TRBV5-6 with TRBJ2-3, with 11 bases fitting TRBD2. Trimming cost V 0 bases and J 1 base; bases outside gene matches: 1. Germline V gives CDR1 SGHDT, CDR2 YYEEEE. This CDR3 is 16 amino acids long. CDR3 sequence reads: CASSLELAGGTDTQYF. CDR3 DNA: TGTGCCAGCAGCTTGGAACTAGCGGGGGGCACAGATACGCAGTATTTT.

The rearrangement links TRBV6-5 to TRBJ2-7; 7 bases match TRBD1. The CDR3 loop spans 13 amino acids. With V trimmed by 6 bases and J by 1 base, 3 bases remained unmatched. CDR1 and CDR2 from the germline V gene are MNHEY and SVGAGI. The CDR3 DNA follows: TGTGCCAGCAGCATCAGGGGGTCCTACGAGCAGTACTTC. Residues: CASSIRGSYEQYF.

This chain uses TRBV6-2 or TRBV6-3 with TRBJ2-5; 8 nucleotides line up with TRBD1. The CDR3 extends over 17 amino acids. Germline trimming cut 2 bases from V and 5 bases from J; bases unmatched to any gene: 13. Germline CDR1 MNHEY, CDR2 SVGEGT. In DNA, the CDR3 is TGTGCCAGCAGTTACGGGCGACAGGGGCCGAGACCGGAGACCCAGTACTTC. Protein product: CASSYGRQGPRPETQYF.

The chain employs TRBV5-1 and TRBJ2-7; D call uncertain. Per germline, CDR1 SGHRS and CDR2 YFSETQ. This CDR3 is 15 amino acids long. Trimming stripped 0 bases from V and 2 bases from J, with 12 bases between. CDR3 in amino acids: CASSLDPGMTYEQYF. In nucleotides, the CDR3 is TGCGCCAGCAGCTTGGACCCAGGAATGACCTACGAGCAGTACTTC.

The chain carries TRBV19 and TRBJ1-2, with 9 bases aligning to TRBD1. The CDR3 covers 15 residues. In germline, CDR1 is LNHDA, CDR2 SQIVND (reference sequence). The V and J ends lost 4 bases and 6 bases, in that order; junction bases with no gene match: 9. The CDR3 region has the DNA TGTGCCAGTAGTACCTTACAGGGGGCTCAGAATGGCTACACCTTC. Its translation is CASSTLQGAQNGYTF.

V is TRBV11-1 and J is TRBJ1-4, with TRBD1 as a possible D gene (5 bases). Germline loops: CDR1 SGHAT, CDR2 FQDESV (reference sequence). The CDR3 has 15 amino acids. V was shortened by 3 bases and J by 3 bases, with 11 bases between the two germline ends. The CDR3 sequence is CASSLRGASNEKLFF. For the CDR3, the DNA is TGTGCCAGCAGCTTGCGGGGCGCATCTAATGAAAAACTGTTTTTT.

J is TRBJ2-7 and V is TRBV6-2 or TRBV6-3; maybe TRBD2 (6 bases). V lost 1 base, J lost 5 bases, and 12 bases lay in between. Looked up from germline, CDR1 is MNHEY and CDR2 is SVGEGT. The CDR3 runs 14 residues. Here the CDR3 DNA reads TGTGCCAGCAGTTACTATCGTTCGGGGGACGAGCAGTACTTC. Protein product: CASSYYRSGDEQYF.

This clone was seen only once. The V gene is TRBV28, the J gene TRBJ2-2, with 9 bases aligning to TRBD2. J was trimmed by 7 bases and V by 7 bases; bases with no gene match: 16. CDR1 is MDHEN and CDR2 is SYDVKM in the germline V gene. The CDR3 runs 17 residues. The chain's CDR3 is CASTLDTASGARGELFF. The CDR3 DNA reads as TGTGCCAGCACCCTCGACACGGCTAGCGGGGCCCGCGGGGAGCTGTTTTTT.

The rearrangement uses TRBV18 and TRBJ1-4; possibly TRBD1 for D (5 bases). Germline CDR1 reads KGHSH; CDR2 reads LQKENI. CDR3 length: 13 residues. The V and J ends lost 6 bases and 5 bases respectively, with 10 bases between them. The CDR3 DNA is TGTGCCAGCTCCCCGGGGGGGAATGAAAAACTGTTTTTT. Translating gives CASSPGGNEKLFF.

The chain has TRBV19 and TRBJ2-5; 7 bases agree with TRBD2. The CDR3 runs to 16 residues. CDR1 is LNHDA, CDR2 SQIVND, per germline (reference sequence). The trim removed 0 bases at V and 1 base at J, leaving 5 bases unmatched. The CDR3 loop is CASSIDPRTSQETQYF. CDR3 nucleotides: TGTGCCAGTAGTATAGATCCGAGGACTAGCCAAGAGACCCAGTACTTC. Full variable domain (missing parts from reference TRBV19 and TRBJ2-5): DGGITQSPKYLFRKEGQNVTLSCEQNLNHDAMYWYRQDPGQGLRLIYYSQIVNDFQKGDIAEGYSVSREKKESFPLTVTSAQKNPTAFYLCASSIDPRTSQETQYFGPGTRLLVL.

V usage is TRBV5-1 and J usage is TRBJ2-3; TRBD2 might be the D (7 bases). Trimming cost V 6 bases and J 5 bases, with 16 bases left between them. The V gene's germline CDR1 is SGHRS and CDR2 YFSETQ. This CDR3 spans 14 amino acids. The CDR3 sequence is CASTWGGPVDTQYF. The CDR3 nucleotides are TGCGCCAGCACCTGGGGGGGGCCGGTAGATACGCAGTATTTT.

This clone has just a few counts. The V and J genes are TRBV6-5 and TRBJ2-7; 9 bases align to TRBD2. The CDR3 extends over 15 amino acids. V was clipped by 6 bases and J by 0 bases; unmatched bases: 6. Germline assignment: CDR1 MNHEY and CDR2 SVGAGI. CDR3 protein: CASRASGGFSYEQYF. For the CDR3, the DNA is TGTGCCAGCAGAGCCAGCGGGGGGTTCTCCTACGAGCAGTACTTC.

The DNA for the CDR3 is TGTGCCAGCAGCGTAAAAAACCCGGGACTGGGTACCGGGGAGCTGTTTTTT. It is translated as CASSVKNPGLGTGELFF. The chain couples TRBV7-3 to TRBJ2-2, with D possibly matching TRBD2 (6 bases). Trimming took off 5 bases at V and 5 bases at J, with 21 bases between the two ends. Germline-derived CDR1 and CDR2 are SGHTA and FQGTGA. This CDR3 has 17 residues.

This clone was detected once. The chain joins TRBV7-9 to TRBJ2-3; 7 bases line up with TRBD1. CDR3 length: 18 residues. After removal of 5 bases from V and 2 bases from J, the junction contained 16 bases not matched to a gene. Per germline, CDR1 SEHNR and CDR2 FQNEAQ (reference sequence). The CDR3, as DNA: TGTGCCAGCAGCCGCATACAGGGGCGGTATGGGGACACAGATACGCAGTATTTT. Translation gives CASSRIQGRYGDTDTQYF.

This chain uses TRBV7-6 with TRBJ2-3; possibly TRBD1 for D (7 bases). The germline gives CDR1 SGHVS, CDR2 FNYEAQ. Between the trimmed V and J ends, which lost 5 bases and 0 bases, there was a span of 15 bases. The CDR3 sequence is 16 residues long. In DNA form, the CDR3 reads TGTGCCAGCAGCCAGCAGGGGGGTGGAAGCACAGATACGCAGTATTTT. This codes for CASSQQGGGSTDTQYF. The complete variable domain, with remaining parts taken from reference TRBV7-6 and TRBJ2-3, reads GAGVSQSPRYKVTKRGQDVALRCDPISGHVSLYWYRQALGQGPEFLTYFNYEAQQDKSGLPNDRFSAERPEGSISTLTIQRTEQRDSAMYRCASSQQGGGSTDTQYFGPGTRLTVL.

The chain couples TRBV4-1 to TRBJ2-1; the D is unclear. The germline gives CDR1 MGHRA, CDR2 YSYEKL. V was cut by 0 bases and J by 0 bases, with 18 bases left in between. There are 19 residues in the CDR3. CDR3 region: CASSQDFVLRRSSYNEQFF. As DNA, the CDR3 is TGCGCCAGCAGCCAAGATTTCGTGTTGCGGCGGAGCTCCTACAATGAGCAGTTCTTC.

Details on this clone: Mismatch with germline at one junction end may stem from a read error. The genes are TRBV14 and TRBJ2-5, with a tentative D call TRBD1 (6 bases). The germline V gene has CDR1 SGHDN and CDR2 FVKESK. The CDR3 spans 13 residues. CDR3 region: CASSQGEQGSSHF. The CDR3 coding sequence is TGTGCCAGCAGCCAAGGAGAGCAGGGGTCCAGCCACTTC. Supplemented by reference TRBV14 and TRBJ2-5, the full variable domain reads EAGVTQFPSHSVIEKGQTVTLRCDPISGHDNLYWYRRVMGKEIKFLLHFVKESKQDESGMPNNRFLAERTGGTYSTLKVQPAELEDSGVYFCASSQGEQGSSHFGPGTRLLVL.

The chain has TRBV9 and TRBJ2-5; D not certain. Germline CDR1 reads SGDLS; CDR2 reads YYNGEE. This CDR3 has 13 residues. V was cut by 3 bases and J by 7 bases, with 13 bases left in between. This CDR3 is CASSGSLLGTQYF. The CDR3 coding sequence is TGTGCCAGCAGCGGATCCCTCCTAGGGACCCAGTACTTC. The full variable domain, rest sourced from reference TRBV9 and TRBJ2-5, is DSGVTQTPKHLITATGQRVTLRCSPRSGDLSVYWYQQSLDQGLQFLIQYYNGEERAKGNILERFSAQQFPDLHSELNLSSLELGDSALYFCASSGSLLGTQYFGPGTRLLVL.

The V and J genes are TRBV30 and TRBJ1-5; D is undetermined. Per the germline V gene, CDR1 is GTSNPN and CDR2 is SVGIG (reference sequence). The CDR3 totals 13 residues. V was shortened by 3 bases and J by 5 bases, with 11 bases between the two germline ends. DNA of the CDR3: TGTGCCTGGAGCCACAGCTACGATCAGCCCCAGCATTTT. This translates into CAWSHSYDQPQHF.

This chain connects TRBV5-1 to TRBJ2-3, with TRBD2 matching over 7 bases. Unmatched junction bases numbered 7, after V lost 0 bases and J lost 0 bases. CDR3 length equals 17 residues. The germline CDR1 and CDR2 sequences are SGHRS and YFSETQ. In DNA form, the CDR3 reads TGCGCCAGCAGCTTGGGGGCTAGCGGAACTAGCACAGATACGCAGTATTTT. It translates to CASSLGASGTSTDTQYF.

The J gene is TRBJ2-1, the V gene TRBV25-1; 7 bases are a match to TRBD1. V lost 2 bases, J lost 7 bases, and 11 bases stayed unmatched. The germline CDR1 and CDR2 sequences are MGHDK and SYGVNS. CDR3 size: 16 residues. In DNA form, the CDR3 reads TGTGCCAGCAGTGAAGCACATGGGACAGTTAGAAATGAGCAGTTCTTC. Its translation: CASSEAHGTVRNEQFF.

The CDR3 DNA sequence: TGTGCCAGCAGACCGGGGGGGGGCAGCACCGGGGAGCTGTTTTTT. This sequence encodes CASRPGGGSTGELFF. The chain joins TRBV5-4 to TRBJ2-2; 8 positions agree with TRBD2. The CDR3 runs 15 residues. Trimming at V came to 5 bases and at J to 4 bases, leaving 7 bases not matched to a gene. From germline, CDR1 is SGHNT and CDR2 YYREEE (reference sequence).